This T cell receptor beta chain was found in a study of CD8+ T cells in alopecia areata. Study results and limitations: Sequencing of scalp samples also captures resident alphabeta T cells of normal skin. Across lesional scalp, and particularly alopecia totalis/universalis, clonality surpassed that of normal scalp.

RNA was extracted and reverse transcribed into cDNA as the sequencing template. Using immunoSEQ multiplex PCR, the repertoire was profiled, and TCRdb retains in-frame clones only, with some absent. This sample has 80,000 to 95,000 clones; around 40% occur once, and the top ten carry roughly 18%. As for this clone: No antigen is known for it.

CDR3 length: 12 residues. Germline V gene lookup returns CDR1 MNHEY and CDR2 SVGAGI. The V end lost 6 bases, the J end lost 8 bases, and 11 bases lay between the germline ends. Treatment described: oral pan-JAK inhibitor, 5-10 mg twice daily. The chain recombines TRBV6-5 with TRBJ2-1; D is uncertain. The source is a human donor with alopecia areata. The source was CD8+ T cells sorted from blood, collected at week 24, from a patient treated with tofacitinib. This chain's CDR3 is CASSTDRHEQFF. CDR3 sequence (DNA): TGTGCCAGCAGCACCGACCGGCATGAGCAGTTCTTC.